These 22 T cell receptor beta chains originate from one sample sequenced in a study of cytomegalovirus exposure and HLA in healthy donors. Here immunoSEQ multiplex PCR was the method, and the copy in TCRdb shows in-frame clones only, minus some. The sample has tens of thousands of clones, just under 85% seen once. Sequenced material: PBMCs. These receptors all come from a man aged 25-40 years in good health and CMV-seronegative.

The rearrangement uses TRBV9 and TRBJ2-2; D gene unclear. The CDR3 consists of 12 residues. Germline V gene sequence: CDR1 SGDLS, CDR2 YYNGEE. V gave up 4 bases and J gave up 4 bases, with 5 bases separating them. CDR3: CASSPSTGELFF. The CDR3, as DNA: TGTGCCAGCAGCCCCTCCACCGGGGAGCTGTTTTTT.

The J gene is TRBJ1-4, the V gene TRBV4-1; D may be TRBD1 (6 bases). Per the germline V gene, CDR1 is MGHRA and CDR2 is YSYEKL. V lost 1 base, J lost 0 bases, and 12 bases lay in between. This CDR3 has 17 residues. CDR3 in DNA: TGCGCCAGCAGCCAAGGACAGGCCCTTTCAACTAATGAAAAACTGTTTTTT. Translating it yields CASSQGQALSTNEKLFF.

The V and J genes are TRBV18 and TRBJ2-2; D ambiguous. Germline V gives CDR1 KGHSH, CDR2 LQKENI. The CDR3 runs 16 residues. Trimming removed 1 base at V and 6 bases at J, with 15 bases between. The CDR3 loop reads CASSPQSGSEAGELFF. The CDR3 nucleotides read TGTGCCAGCTCACCACAGTCCGGTAGTGAGGCCGGGGAGCTGTTTTTT. Complete variable domain (other parts from reference TRBV18 and TRBJ2-2): NAGVMQNPRHLVRRRGQEARLRCSPMKGHSHVYWYRQLPEEGLKFMVYLQKENIIDESGMPKERFSAEFPKEGPSILRIQQVVRGDSAAYFCASSPQSGSEAGELFFGEGSRLTVL.

V and J are TRBV2 and TRBJ2-1; weak D call: TRBD1 (6 bases). Between the trimmed V and J ends, which lost 4 bases and 13 bases, there was a span of 20 bases. This CDR3 is 14 amino acids long. Germline V gene data show CDR1 as SNHLY and CDR2 as FYNNEI. For the CDR3, the DNA is TGTGCCAGCAGTGGGGGGACAACGGAACTCAATCAGTTCTTC. Its protein is CASSGGTTELNQFF.

This rearrangement joins TRBV13 to TRBJ2-3; D is ambiguous. The CDR3 runs 19 residues. The V end lost 4 bases, the J end lost 5 bases, and 28 bases lay between the germline ends. Germline CDR1 is PRHDT and CDR2 is FYEKMQ (reference sequence). DNA for the CDR3: TGTGCCAGCAGCTCCTTGATCCTACCAACCCCAATCACCCTAGATACGCAGTATTTT. This sequence encodes CASSSLILPTPITLDTQYF.

The rearrangement joins TRBV18 to TRBJ2-7; perhaps TRBD1 as D (5 bases). This CDR3 has 13 residues. The germline V and J ends were trimmed by 3 bases and 6 bases, with 12 bases remaining between them. Per germline, CDR1 KGHSH and CDR2 LQKENI. The CDR3 nucleotides are TGTGCCAGCTCACCCCCAGGGTTCATCGAGCAGTACGTC. Translated, it gives CASSPPGFIEQYV.

The chain joins TRBV28 to TRBJ2-1, with TRBD2 as a possible D gene (5 bases). Trimming removed 8 bases from V and 4 bases from J, with 21 bases in between. The CDR3 length is 16 residues. The germline gives CDR1 MDHEN, CDR2 SYDVKM. CDR3 in amino acids: CASPPLGRALYNEQFF. The CDR3 region has the DNA TGTGCCAGCCCCCCGCTCGGGCGGGCCCTATACAATGAGCAGTTCTTC.

This clone was counted a single time. The chain carries TRBV4-1 and TRBJ1-5, with D possibly TRBD1 on 5 matching bases. The V end lost 0 bases, the J end lost 6 bases, and 15 bases lay between the germline ends. The CDR3 consists of 16 residues. The germline V gene encodes CDR1 MGHRA and CDR2 YSYEKL. CDR3 nucleotides: TGCGCCAGCAGCCAAGATTTGGGGCCTCGTATTCAGCCCCAGCATTTT. As protein: CASSQDLGPRIQPQHF.

This chain links TRBV7-8 with TRBJ1-5; D is ambiguous. The germline V gene has CDR1 SGHVS and CDR2 FQNEAQ. The CDR3 loop spans 15 amino acids. Trimming took 0 bases from V and 3 from J, leaving 9 bases between them. CDR3 in DNA: TGTGCCAGCAGCTTAGCTCCCAGTCTCAATCAGCCCCAGCATTTT. Its protein is CASSLAPSLNQPQHF.

The chain couples TRBV28 to TRBJ1-3, with 7 positions matching TRBD1. Germline CDR1 MDHEN, CDR2 SYDVKM. V gave up 5 bases and J gave up 0 bases; unmatched junction bases: 4. The CDR3 has 15 residues. The CDR3 spells CASSSTGDSGNTIYF. CDR3 sequence (DNA): TGTGCCAGCAGTAGCACAGGGGACTCTGGAAACACCATATATTTT.

This rearrangement joins TRBV7-8 to TRBJ2-7; 7 bases match TRBD2. This CDR3 region has 14 residues. Germline V gene data show CDR1 as SGHVS and CDR2 as FQNEAQ. The CDR3 here is CASSLAASGREQYV. The CDR3 coding sequence is TGTGCCAGCAGCCTAGCGGCTAGCGGTCGGGAGCAGTACGTC.

The rearrangement uses TRBV28 and TRBJ1-5; TRBD1 matches 7 bases. The CDR3 is 15 amino acids. CDR1 is MDHEN, CDR2 SYDVKM, per germline. V was clipped by 4 bases and J by 2 bases; unmatched bases: 5. Here the CDR3 DNA reads TGTGCCAGCAGTTCCTATACAGGGGGCAATCAGCCCCAGCATTTT. It encodes CASSSYTGGNQPQHF.

To note about this clone: The sample holds other DNA sequences that translate to the same CDR3. This chain links TRBV10-3 with TRBJ2-1; 8 bases line up with TRBD1. V shed 6 bases and J 6 bases; nucleotides not matched to a gene: 4. Germline CDR1 ENHRY, CDR2 SYGVKD. The CDR3 is 13 residues long. This CDR3 reads CAIRAGGPNEQFF. Written as DNA, the CDR3 is TGTGCCATCAGAGCAGGGGGCCCCAATGAGCAGTTCTTC.

The chain recombines TRBV4-1 with TRBJ2-1, with TRBD2 matching 9 bases. The trim removed 3 bases at V and 0 bases at J, leaving 3 bases unmatched. CDR3 length: 16 residues. CDR1 is MGHRA and CDR2 is YSYEKL in the germline V gene. CDR3 sequence: CASSHRSGSSYNEQFF. CDR3 nucleotides: TGCGCCAGCAGCCACCGTAGCGGGAGCTCCTACAATGAGCAGTTCTTC.

This clone showed up just once. The CDR3 spells CASSQRHSSYEQYV. The CDR3 DNA follows: TGCGCCAGCAGCCAACGTCATAGCTCCTACGAGCAGTACGTC. The V and J genes are TRBV4-1 and TRBJ2-7; D unclear. The CDR3 length is 14 residues. The V gene's germline CDR1 is MGHRA and CDR2 YSYEKL. The germline V and J ends were trimmed by 2 bases and 0 bases, with 8 bases remaining between them.

This chain joins TRBV19 and TRBJ2-3, with TRBD1 as a possible D gene (6 bases). CDR1 and CDR2 (germline): LNHDA, SQIVND (reference sequence). CDR3 size: 13 residues. Trimming removed 7 bases from V and 2 bases from J, with 10 bases in between. The CDR3 sequence: CASKDRNTDTQYF. The CDR3 DNA is TGTGCCAGTAAGGACAGAAACACAGATACGCAGTATTTT.

The rearrangement uses TRBV6-5 and TRBJ2-1; 7 positions match TRBD2. Germline CDR1 MNHEY, CDR2 SVGAGI. The CDR3 runs 13 residues. J gave up 7 bases and V 2 bases, and 2 bases lay outside the gene matches. This CDR3 is CASSYGEGNEQFF. The CDR3 coding sequence is TGTGCCAGCAGTTACGGGGAGGGGAATGAGCAGTTCTTC.

The genes are TRBV19 and TRBJ2-1, with 12 positions matching TRBD2. The germline V gene has CDR1 LNHDA and CDR2 SQIVND (reference sequence). The CDR3 is 17 residues long. Trimming removed 4 bases from V and 3 bases from J; junction bases left unmatched: 7. The CDR3 spells CASSTPGLAGIYNEQFF. The CDR3 region has the DNA TGTGCCAGTAGTACGCCAGGACTAGCGGGAATCTACAATGAGCAGTTCTTC. Full variable domain (remainder filled in from reference TRBV19 and TRBJ2-1): DGGITQSPKYLFRKEGQNVTLSCEQNLNHDAMYWYRQDPGQGLRLIYYSQIVNDFQKGDIAEGYSVSREKKESFPLTVTSAQKNPTAFYLCASSTPGLAGIYNEQFFGPGTRLTVL.

This rearrangement joins TRBV10-3 to TRBJ1-5, with 7 bases fitting TRBD1. Losses at the gene ends were 2 bases for V and 0 bases for J; bases not matched to a gene: 7. Germline-derived CDR1 and CDR2 are ENHRY and SYGVKD. This CDR3 is 17 amino acids long. The CDR3 DNA reads as TGTGCCATCAGTGAGATGTGGGACAGCGGTAGCAATCAGCCCCAGCATTTT. Amino acid sequence: CAISEMWDSGSNQPQHF.

In its sample, this clone was seen once. This chain joins TRBV5-1 and TRBJ2-1, with 9 bases matching TRBD1. CDR1 and CDR2 from the germline V gene are SGHRS and YFSETQ. This CDR3 comprises 16 residues. After removal of 3 bases from V and 2 bases from J, the junction contained 6 bases not matched to a gene. The DNA for the CDR3 is TGCGCCAGCAGCTGGGTACAGGGGGCCACCTACAATGAGCAGTTCTTC. Its translation: CASSWVQGATYNEQFF. Filled out from reference TRBV5-1 and TRBJ2-1, the complete variable domain reads KAGVTQTPRYLIKTRGQQVTLSCSPISGHRSVSWYQQTPGQGLQFLFEYFSETQRNKGNFPGRFSGRQFSNSRSEMNVSTLELGDSALYLCASSWVQGATYNEQFFGPGTRLTVL.

A few counts support this clone. The J gene is TRBJ1-2, the V gene TRBV7-2; 9 bases map to TRBD1. V gave up 7 bases and J gave up 3 bases; unmatched junction bases: 12. CDR1 is SGHTA and CDR2 is FQGNSA in the germline V gene. This CDR3 region has 16 residues. This CDR3 reads CASTRSPDRGHYGYTF. DNA of the CDR3: TGTGCCAGCACCAGATCCCCGGACAGGGGCCACTATGGCTACACCTTC.

This clone has just one count. This chain joins TRBV29-1 and TRBJ2-1; 9 bases map to TRBD1. Germline V CDR1 and CDR2: SQVTM, ANQGSEA. CDR3 length equals 13 residues. J was trimmed by 6 bases and V by 7 bases; bases with no gene match: 7. In DNA form, the CDR3 reads TGCAGCGCGGACAGGGGAGAGGGCAATGAGCAGTTCTTC. This encodes CSADRGEGNEQFF.